The subject of this entry is one TCR beta chain. Antigen: not known. The sample is drawn from a study of cytomegalovirus exposure and HLA in healthy donors. Points from the study as a whole: Likely technical artifact: a cluster of highly shared sequence variants. Reported findings show TCR beta sequences accurately forecast HLA-A and HLA-B alleles in most subjects. A prior analysis recorded that most TCR beta V segments were productive about 87% or about 30% of the time. Presence/absence analyses took donor sequencing depth as roughly uniform.

The CDR3 runs to 15 residues. Trimming removed 0 bases from V and 4 bases from J, with 13 bases in between. Per germline, CDR1 SGHNT and CDR2 YYREEE (reference sequence). PCR involved 60 Vbeta and 13 Jbeta primers. Assay used: immunoSEQ multiplex PCR; TCRdb lists only in-frame clones, some missing. In the table there are about 180,000 clones, 77% of which are singletons. The chain has TRBV5-4 and TRBJ2-5, with a tentative D call TRBD1 (7 bases). The sequenced sample was PBMCs. This sequence originates from a man younger than 30 in good health and CMV-seronegative. In nucleotides, the CDR3 is TGTGCCAGCAGCTTGGGACTAGGGGGCCTAGAGACCCAGTACTTC. This sequence encodes CASSLGLGGLETQYF.